This T cell receptor (beta chain) was observed in a study of CD8+CD57+ T cells in acquired aplastic anemia. Those patients picked for sequencing had displayed CD8+CD57+ cell expansion on flow cytometry. This clonotype was seen more than once but under ten times. The antigen is not known. Whole-study findings and limits: CD8+ Simpson's diversity in patients was not significantly different from that in controls.

Genomic DNA provided the template from which TCR beta VDJ and CDR3 profiles were obtained. TCRdb analysed the reads with MiXCR anew, one entry per CDR3 protein. Of around 200,000 distinct CDR3 sequences detected, nearly 50% appear once; the ten largest clones hold roughly 13%. Trimming left V 0 bases short and J 4 bases short, with 11 bases between. Germline values: CDR1 SGHNT, CDR2 YYREEE (reference sequence). The CDR3 is 15 amino acids. The chain joins TRBV5-4 to TRBJ2-1, with D possibly TRBD1 on 6 matching bases. This receptor was taken from a human donor with aplastic anemia. Material for sequencing was sorted CD4+, CD8+, or CD8+CD57+ T cells (not recorded which) from PBMCs. The CDR3 region is CASSLVGAPYNEQFF. The CDR3 nucleotides are TGTGCCAGCAGCTTGGTGGGGGCACCTTACAATGAGCAGTTCTTC.